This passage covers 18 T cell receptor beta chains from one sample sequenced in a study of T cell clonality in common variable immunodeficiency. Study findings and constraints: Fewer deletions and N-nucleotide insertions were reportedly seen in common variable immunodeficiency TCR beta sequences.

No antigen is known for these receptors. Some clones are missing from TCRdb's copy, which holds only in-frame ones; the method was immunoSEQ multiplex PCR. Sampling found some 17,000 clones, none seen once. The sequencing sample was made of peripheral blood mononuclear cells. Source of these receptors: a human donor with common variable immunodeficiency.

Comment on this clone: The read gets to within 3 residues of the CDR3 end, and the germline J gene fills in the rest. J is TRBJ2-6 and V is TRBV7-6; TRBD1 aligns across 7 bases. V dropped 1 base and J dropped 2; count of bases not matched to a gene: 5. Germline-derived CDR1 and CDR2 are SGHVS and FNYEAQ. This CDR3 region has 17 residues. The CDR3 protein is CASSLVEGATGANVLTF. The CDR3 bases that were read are TGTGCCAGCAGCTTAGTTGAGGGGGCCACTGGGGCCAACGTC.

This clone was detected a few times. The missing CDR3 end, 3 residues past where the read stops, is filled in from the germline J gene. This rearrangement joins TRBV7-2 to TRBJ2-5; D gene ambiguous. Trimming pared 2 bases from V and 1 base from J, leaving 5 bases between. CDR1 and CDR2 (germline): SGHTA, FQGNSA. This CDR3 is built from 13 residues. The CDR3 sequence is CASSLNSQETQYF. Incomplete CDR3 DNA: TGTGCCAGCAGCTTAAACAGCCAAGAGACC.

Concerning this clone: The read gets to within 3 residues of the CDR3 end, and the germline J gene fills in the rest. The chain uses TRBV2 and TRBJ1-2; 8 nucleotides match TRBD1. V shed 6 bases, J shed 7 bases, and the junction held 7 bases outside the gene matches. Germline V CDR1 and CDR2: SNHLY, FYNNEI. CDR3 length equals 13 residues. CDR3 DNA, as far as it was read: TGTGCCAGCAGCCCCGGACAGGGAAGTGGC. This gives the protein CASSPGQGSG. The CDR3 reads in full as CASSPGQGSGYTF.

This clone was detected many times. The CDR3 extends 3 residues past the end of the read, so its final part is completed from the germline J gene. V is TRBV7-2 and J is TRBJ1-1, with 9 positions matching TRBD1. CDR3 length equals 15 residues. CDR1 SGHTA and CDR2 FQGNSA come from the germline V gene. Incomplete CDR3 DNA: TGTGCCAGCAGCTTCTTGACAGGGGGAGAGGGAGAA. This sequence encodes CASSFLTGGEGE. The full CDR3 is CASSFLTGGEGEAFF.

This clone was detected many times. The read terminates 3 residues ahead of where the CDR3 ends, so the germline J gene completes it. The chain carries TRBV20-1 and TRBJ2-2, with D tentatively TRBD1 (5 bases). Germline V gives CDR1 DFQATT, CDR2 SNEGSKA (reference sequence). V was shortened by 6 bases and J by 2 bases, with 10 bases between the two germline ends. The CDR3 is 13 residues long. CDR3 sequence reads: CSAPDRNTGELFF. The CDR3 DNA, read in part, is TGCAGTGCCCCCGACAGAAACACCGGGGAG.

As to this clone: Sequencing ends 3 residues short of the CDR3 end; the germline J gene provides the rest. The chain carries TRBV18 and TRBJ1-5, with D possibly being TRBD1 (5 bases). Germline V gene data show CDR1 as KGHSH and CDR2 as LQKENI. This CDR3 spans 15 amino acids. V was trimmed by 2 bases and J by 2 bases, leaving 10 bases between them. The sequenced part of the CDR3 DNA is TGTGCCAGCTCACCATACGGGGGAGGCAATCAGCCC. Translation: CASSPYGGGNQP. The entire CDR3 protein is CASSPYGGGNQPQHF.

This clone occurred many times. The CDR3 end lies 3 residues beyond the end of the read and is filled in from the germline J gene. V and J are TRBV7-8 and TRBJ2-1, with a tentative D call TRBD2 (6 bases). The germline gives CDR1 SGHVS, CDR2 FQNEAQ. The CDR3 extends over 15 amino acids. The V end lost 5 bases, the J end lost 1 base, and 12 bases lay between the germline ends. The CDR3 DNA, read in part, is TGTGCCAGCAGCACCGGGGGTTCATCCTACAATGAG. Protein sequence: CASSTGGSSYNE. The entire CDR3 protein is CASSTGGSSYNEQFF.

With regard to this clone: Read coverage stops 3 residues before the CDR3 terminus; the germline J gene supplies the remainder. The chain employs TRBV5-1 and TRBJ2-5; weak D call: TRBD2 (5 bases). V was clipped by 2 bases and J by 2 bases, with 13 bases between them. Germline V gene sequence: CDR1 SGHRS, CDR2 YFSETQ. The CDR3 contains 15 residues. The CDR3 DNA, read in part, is TGCGCCAGCAGCTTAGTGGACTTGGGACAAGAGACC. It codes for CASSLVDLGQET. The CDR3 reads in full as CASSLVDLGQETQYF. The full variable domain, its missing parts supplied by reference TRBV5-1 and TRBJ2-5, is KAGVTQTPRYLIKTRGQQVTLSCSPISGHRSVSWYQQTPGQGLQFLFEYFSETQRNKGNFPGRFSGRQFSNSRSEMNVSTLELGDSALYLCASSLVDLGQETQYFGPGTRLLVL.

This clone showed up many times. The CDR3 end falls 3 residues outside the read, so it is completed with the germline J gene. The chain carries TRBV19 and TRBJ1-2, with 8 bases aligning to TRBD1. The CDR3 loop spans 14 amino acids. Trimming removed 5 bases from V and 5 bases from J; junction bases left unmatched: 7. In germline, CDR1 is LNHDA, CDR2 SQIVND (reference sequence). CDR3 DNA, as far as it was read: TGTGCCAGTAGTTCCGGACAGGGTCGGTATGGC. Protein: CASSSGQGRYG. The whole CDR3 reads CASSSGQGRYGYTF.

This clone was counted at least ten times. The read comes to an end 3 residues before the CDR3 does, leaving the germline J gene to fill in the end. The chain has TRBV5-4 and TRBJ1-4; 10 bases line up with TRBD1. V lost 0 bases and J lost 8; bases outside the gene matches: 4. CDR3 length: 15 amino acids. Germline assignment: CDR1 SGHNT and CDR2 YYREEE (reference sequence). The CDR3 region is CASSLAGQGPEKLFF. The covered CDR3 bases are TGTGCCAGCAGCTTGGCGGGACAGGGGCCCGAAAAA.

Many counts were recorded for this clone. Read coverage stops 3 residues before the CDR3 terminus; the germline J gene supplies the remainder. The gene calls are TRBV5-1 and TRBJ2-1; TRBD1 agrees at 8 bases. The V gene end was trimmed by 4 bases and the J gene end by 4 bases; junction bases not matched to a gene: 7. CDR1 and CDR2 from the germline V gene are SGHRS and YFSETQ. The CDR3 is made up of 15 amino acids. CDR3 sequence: CASSRTGQEYNEQFF. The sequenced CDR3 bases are TGCGCCAGCAGCCGCACGGGACAGGAGTACAATGAG.

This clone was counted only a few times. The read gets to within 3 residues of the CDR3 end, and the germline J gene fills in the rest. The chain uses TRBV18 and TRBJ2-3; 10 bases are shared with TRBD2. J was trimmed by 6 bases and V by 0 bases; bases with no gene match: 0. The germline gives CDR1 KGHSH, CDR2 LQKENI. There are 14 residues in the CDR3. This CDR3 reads CASSPPSGRDTQYF. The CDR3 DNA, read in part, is TGTGCCAGCTCACCACCTAGCGGGAGGGATACG.

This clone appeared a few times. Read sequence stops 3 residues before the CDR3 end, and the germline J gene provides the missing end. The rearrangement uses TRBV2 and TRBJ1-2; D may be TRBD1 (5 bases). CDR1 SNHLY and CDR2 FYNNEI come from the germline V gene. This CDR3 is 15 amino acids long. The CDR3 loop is CASSAEGPQTSGYTF. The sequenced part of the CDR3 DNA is TGTGCCAGCAGTGCCGAGGGACCGCAGACTAGCGGC.

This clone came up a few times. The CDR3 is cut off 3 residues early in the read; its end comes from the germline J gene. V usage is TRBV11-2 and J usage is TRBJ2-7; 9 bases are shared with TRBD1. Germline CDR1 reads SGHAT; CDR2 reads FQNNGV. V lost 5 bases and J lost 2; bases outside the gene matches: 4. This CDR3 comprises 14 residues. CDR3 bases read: TGTGCCAGCAGCCCACGGACAGGGGCCTACGAG. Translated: CASSPRTGAYE. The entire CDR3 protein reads CASSPRTGAYEQYF.

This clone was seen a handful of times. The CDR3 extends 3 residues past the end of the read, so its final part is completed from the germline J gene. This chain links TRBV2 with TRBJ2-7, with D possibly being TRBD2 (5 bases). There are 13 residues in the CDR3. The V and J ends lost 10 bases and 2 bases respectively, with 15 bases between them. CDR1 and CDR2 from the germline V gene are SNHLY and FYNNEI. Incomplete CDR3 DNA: TGTGCCACCAAATTACTAGGAACCTACGAG. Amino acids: CATKLLGTYE. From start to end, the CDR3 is CATKLLGTYEQYF.

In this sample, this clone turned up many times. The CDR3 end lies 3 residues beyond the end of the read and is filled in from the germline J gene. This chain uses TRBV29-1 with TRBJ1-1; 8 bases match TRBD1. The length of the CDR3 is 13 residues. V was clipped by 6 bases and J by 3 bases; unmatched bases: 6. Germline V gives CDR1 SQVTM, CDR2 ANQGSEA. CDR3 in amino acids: CSVETGEHTEAFF. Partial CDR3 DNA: TGCAGCGTAGAGACAGGGGAGCACACTGAA.

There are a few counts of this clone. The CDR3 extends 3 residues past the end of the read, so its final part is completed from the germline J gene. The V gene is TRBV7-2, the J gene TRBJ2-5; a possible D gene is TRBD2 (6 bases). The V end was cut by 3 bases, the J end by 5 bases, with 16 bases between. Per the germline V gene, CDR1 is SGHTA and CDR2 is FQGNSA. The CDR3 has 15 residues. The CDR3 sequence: CASSFVRERRETQYF. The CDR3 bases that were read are TGTGCCAGCAGCTTCGTGCGGGAACGGCGGGAGACC. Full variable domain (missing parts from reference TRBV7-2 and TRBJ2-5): GAGVSQSPSNKVTEKGKDVELRCDPISGHTALYWYRQSLGQGLEFLIYFQGNSAPDKSGLPSDRFSAERTGGSVSTLTIQRTQQEDSAVYLCASSFVRERRETQYFGPGTRLLVL.

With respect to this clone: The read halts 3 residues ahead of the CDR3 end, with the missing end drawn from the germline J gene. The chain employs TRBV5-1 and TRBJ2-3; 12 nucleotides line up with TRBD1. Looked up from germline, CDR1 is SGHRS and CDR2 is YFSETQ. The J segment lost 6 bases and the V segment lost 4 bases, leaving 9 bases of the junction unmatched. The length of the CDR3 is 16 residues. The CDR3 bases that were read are TGCGCCAGCAGCGGGGACAGGGGGCTCAGAATGGATACG. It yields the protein CASSGDRGLRMDT. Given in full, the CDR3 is CASSGDRGLRMDTQYF.